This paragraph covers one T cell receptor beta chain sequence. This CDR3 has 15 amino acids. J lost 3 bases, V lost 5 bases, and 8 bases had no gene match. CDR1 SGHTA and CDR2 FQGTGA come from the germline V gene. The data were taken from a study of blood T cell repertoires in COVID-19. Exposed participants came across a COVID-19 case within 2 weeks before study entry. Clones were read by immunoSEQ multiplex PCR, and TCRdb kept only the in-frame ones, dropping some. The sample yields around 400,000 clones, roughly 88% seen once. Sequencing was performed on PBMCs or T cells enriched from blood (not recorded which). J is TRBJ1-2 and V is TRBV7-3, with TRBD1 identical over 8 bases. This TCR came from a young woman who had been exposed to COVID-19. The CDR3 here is CASSPTDRDYYGYTF. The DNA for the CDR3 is TGTGCCAGCAGCCCGACGGACAGGGATTACTATGGCTACACCTTC.